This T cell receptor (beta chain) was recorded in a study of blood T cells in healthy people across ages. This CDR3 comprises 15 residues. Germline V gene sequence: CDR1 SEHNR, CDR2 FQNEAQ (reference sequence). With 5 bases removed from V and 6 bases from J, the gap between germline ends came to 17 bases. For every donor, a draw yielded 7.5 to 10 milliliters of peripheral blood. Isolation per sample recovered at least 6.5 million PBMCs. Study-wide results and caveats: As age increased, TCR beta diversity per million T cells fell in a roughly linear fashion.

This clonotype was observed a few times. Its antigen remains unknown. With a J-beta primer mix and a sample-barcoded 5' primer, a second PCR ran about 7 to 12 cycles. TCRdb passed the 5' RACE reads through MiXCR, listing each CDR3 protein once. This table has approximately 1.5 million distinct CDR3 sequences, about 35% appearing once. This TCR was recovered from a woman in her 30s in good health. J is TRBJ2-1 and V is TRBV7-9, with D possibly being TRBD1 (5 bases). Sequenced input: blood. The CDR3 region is CASSPRIGDPNEQFF. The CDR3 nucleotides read TGTGCCAGCAGCCCCCGGATAGGGGATCCCAATGAGCAGTTCTTC.